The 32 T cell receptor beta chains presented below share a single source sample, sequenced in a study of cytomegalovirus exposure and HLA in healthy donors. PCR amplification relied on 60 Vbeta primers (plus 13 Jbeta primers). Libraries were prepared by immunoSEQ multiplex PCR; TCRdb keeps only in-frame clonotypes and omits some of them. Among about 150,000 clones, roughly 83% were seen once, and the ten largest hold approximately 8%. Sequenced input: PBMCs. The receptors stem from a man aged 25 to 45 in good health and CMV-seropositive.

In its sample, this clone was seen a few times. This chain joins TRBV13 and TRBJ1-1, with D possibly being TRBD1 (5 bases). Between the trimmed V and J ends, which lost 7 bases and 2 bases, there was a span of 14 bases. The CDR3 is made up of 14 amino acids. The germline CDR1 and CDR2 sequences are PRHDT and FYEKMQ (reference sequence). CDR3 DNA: TGTGCCAGCACCGAACCTCAGGGTAACACTGAAGCTTTCTTT. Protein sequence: CASTEPQGNTEAFF.

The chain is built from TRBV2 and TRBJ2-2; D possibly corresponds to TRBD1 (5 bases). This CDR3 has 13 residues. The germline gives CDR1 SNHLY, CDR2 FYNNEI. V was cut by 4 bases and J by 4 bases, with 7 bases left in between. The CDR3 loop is CASSGQTTGELFF. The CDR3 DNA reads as TGTGCCAGCAGTGGACAGACCACCGGGGAGCTGTTTTTT.

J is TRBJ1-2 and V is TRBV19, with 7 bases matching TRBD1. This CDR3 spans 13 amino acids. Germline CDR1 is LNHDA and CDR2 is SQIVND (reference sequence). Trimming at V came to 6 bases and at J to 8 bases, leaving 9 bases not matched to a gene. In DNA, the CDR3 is TGTGCCAGTAGCAGACAGGGCCTTTGGGGCTACACCTTC. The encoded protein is CASSRQGLWGYTF.

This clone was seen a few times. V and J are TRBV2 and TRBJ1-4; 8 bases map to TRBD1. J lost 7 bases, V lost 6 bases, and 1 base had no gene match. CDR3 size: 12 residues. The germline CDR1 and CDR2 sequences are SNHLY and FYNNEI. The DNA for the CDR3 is TGTGCCAGCAGGACAGGGGTTGAAAAACTGTTTTTT. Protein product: CASRTGVEKLFF.

The chain's CDR3 is CASTTNSNQPQHF. The CDR3 DNA sequence: TGTGCCAGCACCACAAATAGCAATCAGCCCCAGCATTTT. The chain combines TRBV6-1 with TRBJ1-5; D is unresolved. The CDR3 sequence is 13 residues long. V gave up 7 bases and J gave up 0 bases, with 7 bases separating them. In germline, CDR1 is MNHNS, CDR2 SASEGT.

The DNA of the CDR3 is TGTGCCAGCAGCCTCGGGGGGGGACAGCGCGACGAGCAGTACTTC. This gives the protein CASSLGGGQRDEQYF. This chain connects TRBV9 to TRBJ2-7; D might be TRBD2 (8 bases). This CDR3 spans 15 amino acids. With 4 bases removed from V and 5 bases from J, the gap between germline ends came to 19 bases. In germline, CDR1 is SGDLS, CDR2 YYNGEE.

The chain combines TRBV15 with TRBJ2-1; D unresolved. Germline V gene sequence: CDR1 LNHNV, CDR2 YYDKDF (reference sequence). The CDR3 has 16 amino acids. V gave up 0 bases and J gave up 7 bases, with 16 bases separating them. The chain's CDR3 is CATSREPSRFGNEQFF. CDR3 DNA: TGTGCCACCAGCAGAGAGCCATCTAGATTCGGGAATGAGCAGTTCTTC.

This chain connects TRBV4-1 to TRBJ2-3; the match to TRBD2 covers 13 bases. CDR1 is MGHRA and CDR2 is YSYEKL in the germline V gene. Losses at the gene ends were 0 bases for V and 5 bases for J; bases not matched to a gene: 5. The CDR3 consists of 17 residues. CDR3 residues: CASSQELAGGFGDTQYF. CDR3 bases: TGCGCCAGCAGCCAAGAACTAGCGGGAGGGTTCGGAGATACGCAGTATTTT.

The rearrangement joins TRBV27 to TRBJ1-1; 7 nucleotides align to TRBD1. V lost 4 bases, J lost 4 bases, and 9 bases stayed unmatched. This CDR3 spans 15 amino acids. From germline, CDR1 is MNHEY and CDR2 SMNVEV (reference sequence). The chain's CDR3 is CASSSDRAGSTEAFF. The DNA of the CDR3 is TGTGCCAGCAGTTCCGACAGGGCGGGGAGCACTGAAGCTTTCTTT.

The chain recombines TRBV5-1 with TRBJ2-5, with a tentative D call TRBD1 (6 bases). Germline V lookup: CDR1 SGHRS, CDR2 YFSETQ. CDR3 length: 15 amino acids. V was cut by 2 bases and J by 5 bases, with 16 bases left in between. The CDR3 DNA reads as TGCGCCAGCAGCTTTGGCAGGGGCCAGGGGGAGACCCAGTACTTC. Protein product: CASSFGRGQGETQYF.

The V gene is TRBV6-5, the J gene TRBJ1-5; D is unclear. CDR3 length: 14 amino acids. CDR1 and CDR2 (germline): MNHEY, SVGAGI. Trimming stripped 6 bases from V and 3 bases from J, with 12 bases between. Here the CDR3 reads CASSPDIVNQPQHF. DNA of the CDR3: TGTGCCAGCAGCCCCGACATAGTCAATCAGCCCCAGCATTTT.

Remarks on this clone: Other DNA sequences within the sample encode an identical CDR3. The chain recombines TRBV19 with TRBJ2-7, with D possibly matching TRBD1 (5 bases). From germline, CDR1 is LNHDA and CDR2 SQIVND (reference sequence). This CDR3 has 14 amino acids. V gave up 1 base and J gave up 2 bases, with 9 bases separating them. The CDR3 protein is CASSIAQGPYEQYF. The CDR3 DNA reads TGTGCCAGTAGTATAGCCCAGGGCCCCTACGAGCAGTACTTC.

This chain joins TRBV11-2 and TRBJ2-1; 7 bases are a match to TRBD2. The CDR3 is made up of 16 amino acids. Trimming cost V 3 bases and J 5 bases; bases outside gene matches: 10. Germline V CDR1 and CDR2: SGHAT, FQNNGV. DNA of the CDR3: TGTGCCAGCAGCTTCGGCGGGGGTTATCTAAACAATGAGCAGTTCTTC. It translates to CASSFGGGYLNNEQFF.

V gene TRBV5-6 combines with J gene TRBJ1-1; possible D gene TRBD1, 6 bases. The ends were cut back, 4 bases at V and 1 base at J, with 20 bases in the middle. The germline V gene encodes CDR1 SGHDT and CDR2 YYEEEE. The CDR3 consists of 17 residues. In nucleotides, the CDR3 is TGTGCCAGCAGCAATTTGTACAGGGAATTTGAGAACACTGAAGCTTTCTTT. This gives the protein CASSNLYREFENTEAFF.

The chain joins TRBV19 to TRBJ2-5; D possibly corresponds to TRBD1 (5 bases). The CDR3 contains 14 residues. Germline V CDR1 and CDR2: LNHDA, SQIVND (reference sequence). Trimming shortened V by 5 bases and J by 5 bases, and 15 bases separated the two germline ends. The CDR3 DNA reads TGTGCCAGTAGTGGGGCTATTGGCATTGAGACCCAGTACTTC. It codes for CASSGAIGIETQYF.

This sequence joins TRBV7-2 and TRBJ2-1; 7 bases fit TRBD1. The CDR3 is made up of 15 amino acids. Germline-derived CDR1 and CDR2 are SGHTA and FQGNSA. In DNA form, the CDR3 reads TGTGCGACAGGGATCACTGGACACCCAAACAATGAGCAGTTCTTC. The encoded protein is CATGITGHPNNEQFF.

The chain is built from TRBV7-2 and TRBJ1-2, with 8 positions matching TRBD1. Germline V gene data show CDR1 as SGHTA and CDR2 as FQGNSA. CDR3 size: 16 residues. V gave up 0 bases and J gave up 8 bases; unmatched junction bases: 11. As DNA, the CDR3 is TGTGCCAGCAGCTTAGCGTCGGGACAGGCGGGGCCCGGCTACACCTTC. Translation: CASSLASGQAGPGYTF.

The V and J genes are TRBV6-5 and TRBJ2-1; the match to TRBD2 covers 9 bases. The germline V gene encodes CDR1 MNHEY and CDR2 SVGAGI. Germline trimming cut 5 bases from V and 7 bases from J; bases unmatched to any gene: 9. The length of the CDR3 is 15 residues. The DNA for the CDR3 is TGTGCCAGCAGTATGCGGCAGCGGGGGGAAAATGAGCAGTTCTTC. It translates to CASSMRQRGENEQFF.

CDR3 nucleotide sequence: TGTGCCAGCAGCTTCGGGTCTCGAGCCGGGGTCGACGAGCAGTACTTC. This sequence encodes CASSFGSRAGVDEQYF. V usage is TRBV5-4 and J usage is TRBJ2-7, with D possibly TRBD2 on 5 matching bases. The CDR3 loop spans 16 amino acids. Per germline, CDR1 SGHNT and CDR2 YYREEE (reference sequence). V lost 2 bases and J 5 bases, leaving 20 bases between the germline ends.

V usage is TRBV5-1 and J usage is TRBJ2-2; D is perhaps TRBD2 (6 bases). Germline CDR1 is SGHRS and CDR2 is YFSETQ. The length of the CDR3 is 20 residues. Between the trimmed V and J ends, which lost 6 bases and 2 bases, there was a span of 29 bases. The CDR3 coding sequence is TGCGCCAGCACCTCCGGCGAATCCGGGAGCTCTTTTTCTAACACCGGGGAGCTGTTTTTT. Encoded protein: CASTSGESGSSFSNTGELFF.

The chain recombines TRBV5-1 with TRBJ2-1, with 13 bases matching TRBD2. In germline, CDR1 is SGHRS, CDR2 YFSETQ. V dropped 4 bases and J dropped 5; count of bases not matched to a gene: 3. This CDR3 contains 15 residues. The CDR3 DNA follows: TGCGCCAGCAGCCCCGGGACTAGCGGGAACAATGAGCAGTTCTTC. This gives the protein CASSPGTSGNNEQFF. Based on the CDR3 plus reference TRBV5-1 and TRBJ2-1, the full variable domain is KAGVTQTPRYLIKTRGQQVTLSCSPISGHRSVSWYQQTPGQGLQFLFEYFSETQRNKGNFPGRFSGRQFSNSRSEMNVSTLELGDSALYLCASSPGTSGNNEQFFGPGTRLTVL.

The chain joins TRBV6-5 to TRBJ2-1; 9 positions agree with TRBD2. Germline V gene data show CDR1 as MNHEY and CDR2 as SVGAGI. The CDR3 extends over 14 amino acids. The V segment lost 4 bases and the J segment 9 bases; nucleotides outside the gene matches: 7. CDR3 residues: CASSFGGRAVEQFF. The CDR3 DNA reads TGTGCCAGCAGTTTCGGCGGGAGGGCGGTTGAGCAGTTCTTC.

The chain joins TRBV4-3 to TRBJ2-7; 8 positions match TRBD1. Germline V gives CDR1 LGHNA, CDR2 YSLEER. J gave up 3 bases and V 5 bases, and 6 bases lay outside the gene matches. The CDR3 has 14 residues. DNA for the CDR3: TGCGCCAGCAGCAACGGACAGGGCATCTACGAGCAGTACTTC. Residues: CASSNGQGIYEQYF.

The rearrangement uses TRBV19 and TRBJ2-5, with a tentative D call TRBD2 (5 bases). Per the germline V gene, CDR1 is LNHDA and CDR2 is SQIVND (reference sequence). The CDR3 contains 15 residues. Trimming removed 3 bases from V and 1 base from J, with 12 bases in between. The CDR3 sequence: CASSIGLALQETQYF. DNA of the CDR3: TGTGCCAGTAGTATTGGTCTAGCCCTCCAAGAGACCCAGTACTTC.

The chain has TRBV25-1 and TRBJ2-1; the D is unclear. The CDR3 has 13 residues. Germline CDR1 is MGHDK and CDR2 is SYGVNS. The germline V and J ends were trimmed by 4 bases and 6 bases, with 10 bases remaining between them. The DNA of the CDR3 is TGTGCCAGCAGTGCACTACTACGCAATGAGCAGTTCTTC. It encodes CASSALLRNEQFF.

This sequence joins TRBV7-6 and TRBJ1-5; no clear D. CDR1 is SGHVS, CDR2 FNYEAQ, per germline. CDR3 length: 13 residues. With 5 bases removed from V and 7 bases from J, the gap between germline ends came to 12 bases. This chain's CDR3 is CASSPGKTQPQHF. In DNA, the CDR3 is TGTGCCAGCAGCCCGGGAAAGACCCAGCCCCAGCATTTT.

The DNA of the CDR3 is TGTGCCAGCAGCACTATCCAAGAGACCCAGTACTTC. Translating it yields CASSTIQETQYF. V gene TRBV5-4 combines with J gene TRBJ2-5; D not certain. This CDR3 has 12 residues. The germline CDR1 and CDR2 sequences are SGHNT and YYREEE (reference sequence). The ends were cut back, 4 bases at V and 1 base at J, with 5 bases in the middle. Together with reference TRBV5-4 and TRBJ2-5, the CDR3 gives the full variable domain: ETGVTQSPTHLIKTRGQQVTLRCSSQSGHNTVSWYQQALGQGPQFIFQYYREEENGRGNFPPRFSGLQFPNYSSELNVNALELDDSALYLCASSTIQETQYFGPGTRLLVL.

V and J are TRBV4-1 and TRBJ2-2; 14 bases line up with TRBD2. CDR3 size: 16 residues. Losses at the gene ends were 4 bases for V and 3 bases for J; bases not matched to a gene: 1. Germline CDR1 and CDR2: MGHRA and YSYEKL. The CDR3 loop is CASSRLAGGDTGELFF. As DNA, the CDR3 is TGCGCCAGCAGCCGACTAGCGGGAGGGGACACCGGGGAGCTGTTTTTT.

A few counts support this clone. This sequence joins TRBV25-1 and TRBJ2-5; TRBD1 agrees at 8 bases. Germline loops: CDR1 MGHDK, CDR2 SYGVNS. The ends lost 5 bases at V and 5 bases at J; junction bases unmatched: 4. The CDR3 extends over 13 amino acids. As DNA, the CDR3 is TGTGCCAGCAGTCAGGGGGCGCGGGAGACCCAGTACTTC. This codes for CASSQGARETQYF.

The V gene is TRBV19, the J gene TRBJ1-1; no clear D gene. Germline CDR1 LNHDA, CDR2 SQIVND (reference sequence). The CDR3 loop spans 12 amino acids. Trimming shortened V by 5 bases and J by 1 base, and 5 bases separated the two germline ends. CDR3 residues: CASSYTNTEAFF. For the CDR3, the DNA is TGTGCCAGTAGTTACACGAACACTGAAGCTTTCTTT.

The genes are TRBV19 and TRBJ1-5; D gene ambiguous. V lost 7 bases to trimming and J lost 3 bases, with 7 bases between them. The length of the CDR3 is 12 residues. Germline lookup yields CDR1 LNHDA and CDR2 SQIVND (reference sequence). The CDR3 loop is CASTLFNQPQHF. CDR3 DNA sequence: TGTGCCAGTACCCTCTTCAATCAGCCCCAGCATTTT.

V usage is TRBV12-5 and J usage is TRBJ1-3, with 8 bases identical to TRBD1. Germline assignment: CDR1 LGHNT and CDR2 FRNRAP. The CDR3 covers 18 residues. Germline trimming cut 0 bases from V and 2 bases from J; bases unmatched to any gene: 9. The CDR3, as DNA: TGTGCTAGTGGTTTGGTAAATACAAGGACAGGGCCTGGAAACACCATATATTTT. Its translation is CASGLVNTRTGPGNTIYF.